Shown below are 19 T cell receptor beta chains from a single sample sequenced in a study of blood T cell repertoires in COVID-19. Measured with immunoSEQ multiplex PCR; TCRdb has only the in-frame clones, and not every one. The profile shows 160,000 or so clones, roughly nine tenths of them singletons. The sequencing sample was made of peripheral blood. Source of these receptors: a woman between 65 and 79 years old with acute or convalescent COVID-19.

The rearrangement uses TRBV19 and TRBJ1-1, with no clear D. This CDR3 contains 10 residues. Germline V CDR1 and CDR2: LNHDA, SQIVND (reference sequence). V was cut by 5 bases and J by 10 bases, with 8 bases left in between. CDR3 nucleotide sequence: TGTGCCAGTAGTGGGCTCGCAGCTTTCTTT. Translation: CASSGLAAFF.

The chain joins TRBV7-2 to TRBJ1-4; tentatively, D is TRBD1 (5 bases). V was cut by 4 bases and J by 0 bases, with 6 bases left in between. The CDR3 is 14 residues long. CDR1 is SGHTA and CDR2 is FQGNSA in the germline V gene. The CDR3, as DNA: TGTGCCAGCAGCTACAGGTCAACTAATGAAAAACTGTTTTTT. It encodes CASSYRSTNEKLFF.

This clone turned up a few times. The chain is built from TRBV24-1 and TRBJ1-3; D gene unclear. V lost 3 bases and J lost 7, with 15 bases in between. The CDR3 sequence is 15 residues long. Germline CDR1 and CDR2: KGHDR and SFDVKD. Here the CDR3 reads CATSDPNLTGNTIYF. CDR3 DNA: TGTGCCACCAGTGATCCGAATCTAACGGGGAACACCATATATTTT.

The chain is built from TRBV9 and TRBJ1-1; TRBD1 is a possible D gene (6 bases). Germline values: CDR1 SGDLS, CDR2 YYNGEE. CDR3 length equals 15 residues. Deletions cut 4 bases from V and 5 bases from J, with 18 bases between. CDR3 protein: CASSIRDTPRTEAFF. CDR3 DNA sequence: TGTGCCAGCAGCATCCGGGACACCCCTCGGACTGAAGCTTTCTTT.

A single count supports this clone. The V gene is TRBV10-3, the J gene TRBJ2-1, with TRBD2 identical over 8 bases. CDR3 length: 17 residues. Unmatched junction bases numbered 12, after V lost 6 bases and J lost 2 bases. Germline assignment: CDR1 ENHRY and CDR2 SYGVKD. Here the CDR3 reads CAIRRSKLADTYNEQFF. The CDR3 nucleotides are TGTGCCATCAGGCGCTCTAAACTAGCGGATACCTACAATGAGCAGTTCTTC.

V gene TRBV6-5 combines with J gene TRBJ2-3; 10 bases agree with TRBD2. The junction had 4 bases not matched to a gene; V was cut back by 5 bases and J by 2 bases. There are 15 residues in the CDR3. Germline lookup yields CDR1 MNHEY and CDR2 SVGAGI. CDR3 DNA: TGTGCCAGCAGTATTAGCGGGGGGAACACAGATACGCAGTATTTT. It yields the protein CASSISGGNTDTQYF.

The genes are TRBV3-1 (or the pseudogene TRBV3-2) and TRBJ1-3; D unresolved. This CDR3 has 13 residues. CDR1 LGHDT and CDR2 YNNKEL come from the germline V gene (reference sequence). V gave up 8 bases and J gave up 0 bases, with 8 bases separating them. The CDR3 reads CASVPSSGNTIYF. The DNA for the CDR3 is TGTGCCAGCGTCCCGAGCTCTGGAAACACCATATATTTT.

This clone was recorded only once. The V and J genes are TRBV28 and TRBJ2-1; no definite D call. This CDR3 comprises 13 residues. Germline CDR1 reads MDHEN; CDR2 reads SYDVKM. The V gene lost 1 base and the J gene lost 10 bases, with 11 bases spanning the gap. CDR3 residues: CASSLYLLREQFF. The DNA of the CDR3 is TGTGCCAGCAGTTTATACCTCCTCAGGGAGCAGTTCTTC.

The rearrangement joins TRBV18 to TRBJ1-5; D gene uncertain. Germline V gene data show CDR1 as KGHSH and CDR2 as LQKENI. The CDR3 length is 17 residues. Trimming cost V 0 bases and J 3 bases, with 15 bases left between them. DNA for the CDR3: TGTGCCAGCTCACCACCGGCGCGGGGAGGAAACAATCAGCCCCAGCATTTT. Translated: CASSPPARGGNNQPQHF.

This CDR3 is CASKIGGVPFEKLFF. The CDR3 DNA reads as TGTGCCAGCAAAATCGGGGGGGTTCCGTTTGAAAAACTGTTTTTT. The rearrangement uses TRBV28 and TRBJ1-4; D may be TRBD1 (5 bases). The germline CDR1 and CDR2 sequences are MDHEN and SYDVKM. V lost 7 bases, J lost 7 bases, and 19 bases lay in between. The CDR3 contains 15 residues.

J is TRBJ1-6 and V is TRBV6-5; D is uncertain. This CDR3 has 16 residues. Germline V lookup: CDR1 MNHEY, CDR2 SVGAGI. The V and J ends lost 2 bases and 9 bases respectively, with 17 bases between them. The CDR3 coding sequence is TGTGCCAGCAGTTACGGGAGCGCTCCGGGTGGTTCACCCCTCCACTTT. Translated, it gives CASSYGSAPGGSPLHF.

The rearrangement joins TRBV18 to TRBJ1-2, with D possibly matching TRBD1 (6 bases). CDR1 and CDR2 (germline): KGHSH, LQKENI. The CDR3 runs to 16 residues. Trimming took off 0 bases at V and 6 bases at J, with 17 bases between the two ends. The DNA for the CDR3 is TGTGCCAGCTCACCACCGAACAGGGAACGTCGGGATGGCTACACCTTC. Translating gives CASSPPNRERRDGYTF.

Turning to this clone: The same CDR3 can be traced to other DNA sequences in this sample. The chain joins TRBV5-1 to TRBJ1-2; 10 nucleotides line up with TRBD1. Germline CDR1 SGHRS, CDR2 YFSETQ. The ends lost 4 bases at V and 0 bases at J; junction bases unmatched: 3. This CDR3 is 15 amino acids long. The CDR3 DNA reads as TGCGCCAGCAGCAGCGGACAGGGGGCTAACTATGGCTACACCTTC. Its translation: CASSSGQGANYGYTF.

V gene TRBV5-1 combines with J gene TRBJ2-5; 10 positions agree with TRBD2. Germline V gives CDR1 SGHRS, CDR2 YFSETQ. This CDR3 spans 14 amino acids. V dropped 4 bases and J dropped 3; count of bases not matched to a gene: 3. CDR3 in amino acids: CASSPGTSEETQYF. The CDR3 region has the DNA TGCGCCAGCAGCCCGGGGACTAGCGAAGAGACCCAGTACTTC.

This clone appeared a few times. The chain carries TRBV11-2 and TRBJ2-2; TRBD2 is a possible D gene (6 bases). Germline V gene lookup returns CDR1 SGHAT and CDR2 FQNNGV. V was shortened by 6 bases and J by 3 bases, with 11 bases between the two germline ends. This CDR3 comprises 14 residues. The CDR3 protein is CASRSRRDTGELFF. In DNA form, the CDR3 reads TGTGCCAGCAGAAGTCGGAGGGACACCGGGGAGCTGTTTTTT. The variable domain in full, completed from reference TRBV11-2 and TRBJ2-2, reads EAGVAQSPRYKIIEKRQSVAFWCNPISGHATLYWYQQILGQGPKLLIQFQNNGVVDDSQLPKDRFSAERLKGVDSTLKIQPAKLEDSAVYLCASRSRRDTGELFFGEGSRLTVL.

The chain combines TRBV6-5 with TRBJ2-2; the D gene is possibly TRBD1 (6 bases). Germline CDR1 reads MNHEY; CDR2 reads SVGAGI. This CDR3 region has 14 residues. Trimming took off 2 bases at V and 5 bases at J, with 9 bases between the two ends. The CDR3 spells CASSYARGTGELFF. The CDR3 DNA follows: TGTGCCAGCAGTTACGCCAGGGGAACCGGGGAGCTGTTTTTT.

The chain has TRBV30 and TRBJ2-5; tentative D call: TRBD1 (6 bases). Germline values: CDR1 GTSNPN, CDR2 SVGIG (reference sequence). The CDR3 has 13 amino acids. V shed 2 bases and J shed 2 bases, with 9 bases lying between them. The CDR3 DNA follows: TGTGCCTGGAGTACAGGGCAGCAAGAGACCCAGTACTTC. Its protein product is CAWSTGQQETQYF.

The rearrangement uses TRBV2 and TRBJ1-2; D possibly corresponds to TRBD1 (6 bases). V was pared by 10 bases and J by 0 bases, with 15 bases between. CDR1 is SNHLY and CDR2 is FYNNEI in the germline V gene. The CDR3 consists of 14 residues. This chain's CDR3 is CATKTGDTNYGYTF. The CDR3 nucleotides are TGTGCCACCAAAACCGGGGACACTAACTATGGCTACACCTTC.

The chain uses TRBV7-2 and TRBJ1-1; 8 bases match TRBD1. CDR3 length: 16 amino acids. From germline, CDR1 is SGHTA and CDR2 FQGNSA. The junction had 11 bases not matched to a gene; V was cut back by 5 bases and J by 3 bases. CDR3 region: CASSDQGALRDTEAFF. The CDR3 bases are TGTGCCAGCAGCGATCAGGGGGCGCTTCGAGACACTGAAGCTTTCTTT.